This TCR beta chain was recovered during a study of blood T cells in healthy people across ages. The CDR3 loop spans 15 amino acids. Deletions cut 5 bases from V and 0 bases from J, with 8 bases between. Per the germline V gene, CDR1 is SNHLY and CDR2 is FYNNEI. The authors ran a second PCR of about 7 to 12 cycles using a sample-barcoded 5' primer and a J-beta primer mix. Tagging of each cDNA molecule was performed by a template-switch adaptor with 12 random nucleotides. TCRdb fed the 5' RACE reads into MiXCR, producing one record per CDR3 protein. The sample has some 710,000 distinct CDR3 sequences; more than 35% are singletons. This clonotype was observed a handful of times.

This clonotype originated in an elderly man in good health. Sequencing input: blood. The chain joins TRBV2 to TRBJ1-6; no reliable D call. Here the CDR3 DNA reads TGTGCCAGCAGTTTTCAAAGCTCCTATAATTCACCCCTCCACTTT. Its translation: CASSFQSSYNSPLHF.